A single sample is the source of the 29 T cell receptor beta chains below, sequenced in a study of T cell repertoires in cytomegalovirus infection. These receptors lack a known antigen. TCRdb fed the reads into MiXCR, producing one record per CDR3 protein. Of 300,000 to 400,000 distinct CDR3 sequences listed, 25% to 30% are singletons. This sample comprised cultured PBMCs, obtained from culture after CMV antigen stimulation. Every receptor here comes from a human donor in good health (CMV status not recorded). Some clones in this sample may be carry-over from other donors' samples.

This clonotype was recorded a few times. The CDR3, as DNA: TGTGCCAGCAGTGATAGGGACAGCAAGCGGACCCAGTACTTC. Translated, it gives CASSDRDSKRTQYF. The genes are TRBV2 and TRBJ2-5; TRBD1 agrees at 7 bases. Trimming took 3 bases from V and 7 from J; bases not matched to a gene: 8. Germline V lookup: CDR1 SNHLY, CDR2 FYNNEI. The CDR3 is 14 residues long.

The rearrangement joins TRBV2 to TRBJ1-2; 7 nucleotides line up with TRBD1. CDR3 length: 13 amino acids. V shed 10 bases, J shed 4 bases, and the junction held 9 bases outside the gene matches. Germline loops: CDR1 SNHLY, CDR2 FYNNEI. DNA of the CDR3: TGTGCCAAACAGGGGATCGGGTTCTATGGCTACACCTTC. Protein sequence: CAKQGIGFYGYTF.

This clonotype has a handful of counts. The chain recombines TRBV7-2 with TRBJ2-2; D not certain. Trimming cost V 6 bases and J 4 bases, with 9 bases left between them. Germline V lookup: CDR1 SGHTA, CDR2 FQGNSA. The CDR3 covers 13 residues. CDR3 residues: CASRPVPTGELFF. CDR3 bases: TGTGCCAGCAGACCCGTTCCCACCGGGGAGCTGTTTTTT. The entire variable domain, with the rest obtained from reference TRBV7-2 and TRBJ2-2, is as follows: GAGVSQSPSNKVTEKGKDVELRCDPISGHTALYWYRQSLGQGLEFLIYFQGNSAPDKSGLPSDRFSAERTGGSVSTLTIQRTQQEDSAVYLCASRPVPTGELFFGEGSRLTVL.

This clonotype was found a few times. V is TRBV28 and J is TRBJ1-2, with 7 nucleotides matching TRBD1. The CDR3 extends over 14 amino acids. CDR1 is MDHEN, CDR2 SYDVKM, per germline. Trimming removed 5 bases from V and 4 bases from J; junction bases left unmatched: 7. Written as DNA, the CDR3 is TGTGCCAGCAGTCGACAGGGCTCGAGCTATGGCTACACCTTC. It encodes CASSRQGSSYGYTF.

This clonotype has just one count. The V call is TRBV20-1, the J call TRBJ2-2; D remains unclear. Germline CDR1 and CDR2: DFQATT and SNEGSKA (reference sequence). V gave up 1 base and J gave up 3 bases, with 9 bases separating them. The CDR3 loop spans 14 amino acids. The chain's CDR3 is CSARGLDHTGELFF. Written as DNA, the CDR3 is TGCAGTGCTAGAGGACTGGATCACACCGGGGAGCTGTTTTTT.

This clonotype was seen more than once but under ten times. The J gene is TRBJ2-7, the V gene TRBV28; 7 positions agree with TRBD1. In germline, CDR1 is MDHEN, CDR2 SYDVKM. V dropped 5 bases and J dropped 7; count of bases not matched to a gene: 20. This CDR3 spans 17 amino acids. The CDR3 loop reads CASSPIFGTEGSGEQYF. CDR3 sequence (DNA): TGTGCCAGCAGTCCCATTTTCGGGACAGAAGGGTCGGGAGAGCAGTACTTC. Full variable domain (remainder filled in from reference TRBV28 and TRBJ2-7): DVKVTQSSRYLVKRTGEKVFLECVQDMDHENMFWYRQDPGLGLRLIYFSYDVKMKEKGDIPEGYSVSREKKERFSLILESASTNQTSMYLCASSPIFGTEGSGEQYFGPGTRLTVT.

This clonotype was observed a few times. This chain uses TRBV5-1 with TRBJ2-7; 11 bases agree with TRBD1. V shed 4 bases and J 6 bases; nucleotides not matched to a gene: 6. This CDR3 is 14 amino acids long. Germline V CDR1 and CDR2: SGHRS, YFSETQ. DNA of the CDR3: TGCGCCAGCAGCCACGGGACAGGGGGAAGCGAGCAGTACTTC. Translating gives CASSHGTGGSEQYF.

This rearrangement joins TRBV27 to TRBJ1-1, with no clear D. The germline V gene encodes CDR1 MNHEY and CDR2 SMNVEV (reference sequence). Trimming shortened V by 5 bases and J by 0 bases, and 7 bases separated the two germline ends. The CDR3 runs 13 residues. CDR3 loop: CASSTELNTEAFF. In DNA, the CDR3 is TGTGCCAGCAGTACAGAACTGAACACTGAAGCTTTCTTT.

The rearrangement joins TRBV7-9 to TRBJ2-7, with D possibly TRBD1 on 6 matching bases. This CDR3 is 14 amino acids long. V shed 4 bases and J shed 3 bases, with 13 bases lying between them. CDR1 SEHNR and CDR2 FQNEAQ come from the germline V gene (reference sequence). CDR3 region: CASSSLTGGYEQYF. Written as DNA, the CDR3 is TGTGCCAGCAGCTCCCTGACAGGAGGCTACGAGCAGTACTTC.

The genes are TRBV10-3 and TRBJ1-2, with D perhaps TRBD1 (5 bases). The CDR3 loop spans 13 amino acids. V was pared by 0 bases and J by 8 bases, with 10 bases between. Germline values: CDR1 ENHRY, CDR2 SYGVKD. The CDR3 loop reads CAISESIGEGYTF. The CDR3 nucleotides read TGTGCCATCAGTGAGTCGATAGGGGAAGGCTACACCTTC.

The rearrangement joins TRBV20-1 to TRBJ1-1; D gene uncertain. The CDR3 extends over 9 amino acids. Germline values: CDR1 DFQATT, CDR2 SNEGSKA (reference sequence). As DNA, the CDR3 is TGCAGGGCGGGCCGAGAAGCTTTCTTT. Protein product: CRAGREAFF.

This clonotype was seen a handful of times. The chain combines TRBV10-3 with TRBJ2-1, with 11 bases fitting TRBD1. In germline, CDR1 is ENHRY, CDR2 SYGVKD. V was pared by 3 bases and J by 9 bases, with 10 bases of the junction left unmatched. This CDR3 spans 16 amino acids. CDR3 nucleotides: TGTGCCATCAGTGACTCGGGACAGGGGGGAGTCAGTGAGCAGTTCTTC. Amino acid sequence: CAISDSGQGGVSEQFF.

This clonotype has more than one count but fewer than ten. This chain uses TRBV5-1 with TRBJ2-7; D is ambiguous. Germline assignment: CDR1 SGHRS and CDR2 YFSETQ. The CDR3 has 11 residues. Trimming left V 0 bases short and J 5 bases short, with 3 bases between. The CDR3 loop is CASSLDNEQYF. For the CDR3, the DNA is TGCGCCAGCAGCTTGGATAACGAGCAGTACTTC.

In this sample, this clonotype turned up many times. The chain uses TRBV7-8 and TRBJ2-1, with TRBD1 identical over 12 bases. Trimming removed 4 bases from V and 4 bases from J; junction bases left unmatched: 2. This CDR3 comprises 15 residues. Germline V gene data show CDR1 as SGHVS and CDR2 as FQNEAQ. As DNA, the CDR3 is TGTGCCAGCAGCTCGGGACAGGGGGCTTACAATGAGCAGTTCTTC. It codes for CASSSGQGAYNEQFF.

This clonotype was counted between two and nine times. V and J are TRBV7-9 and TRBJ1-1; 9 bases line up with TRBD1. CDR1 and CDR2 from the germline V gene are SEHNR and FQNEAQ (reference sequence). Trimming took 8 bases from V and 5 from J; bases not matched to a gene: 6. The CDR3 spans 13 residues. CDR3 sequence reads: CASGPTGGTEAFF. In DNA, the CDR3 is TGTGCCAGCGGACCGACAGGGGGTACTGAAGCTTTCTTT.

The V call is TRBV6-8, the J call TRBJ2-7; D not resolved. The germline CDR1 and CDR2 sequences are MNHGY and SAAAGT. The CDR3 totals 13 residues. The germline V and J ends were trimmed by 7 bases and 6 bases, with 16 bases remaining between them. The DNA for the CDR3 is TGTGCCAGCACGGCCCCTCTTAGGGCCGAGCAGTACTTC. This encodes CASTAPLRAEQYF.

This clonotype was counted a few times. V usage is TRBV7-9 and J usage is TRBJ2-2; D may be TRBD1 (6 bases). The CDR3 length is 16 residues. Per the germline V gene, CDR1 is SEHNR and CDR2 is FQNEAQ (reference sequence). Between the trimmed V and J ends, which lost 7 bases and 4 bases, there was a span of 19 bases. CDR3 nucleotides: TGTGCCAGCATCGTCTCGGAGCCAGGGGTCACCGGGGAGCTGTTTTTT. Protein product: CASIVSEPGVTGELFF.

This clonotype has a handful of counts. J is TRBJ2-7 and V is TRBV6-8; 9 bases match TRBD1. In germline, CDR1 is MNHGY, CDR2 SAAAGT. V was pared by 4 bases and J by 3 bases, with 4 bases of the junction left unmatched. The CDR3 spans 14 residues. The CDR3 region is CASSSGTGFYEQYF. The CDR3 DNA reads TGTGCCAGCAGTTCTGGGACAGGGTTCTACGAGCAGTACTTC.

Ten or more counts support this clonotype. CDR3 residues: CASSANRNREVWSPLHF. The DNA of the CDR3 is TGTGCCAGCAGTGCCAATCGCAACAGGGAGGTTTGGTCACCCCTCCACTTT. The chain employs TRBV6-1 and TRBJ1-6; the D gene is possibly TRBD1 (6 bases). Trimming took 4 bases from V and 10 from J, leaving 23 bases between them. The V gene's germline CDR1 is MNHNS and CDR2 SASEGT. The CDR3 length is 17 residues.

This clonotype was recorded many times. The gene calls are TRBV7-3 and TRBJ2-3; 8 positions match TRBD2. CDR1 and CDR2 from the germline V gene are SGHTA and FQGTGA. This CDR3 comprises 14 residues. V was pared by 5 bases and J by 1 base, with 2 bases of the junction left unmatched. As DNA, the CDR3 is TGTGCCAGCAGCCCAGCGGGGGGCACAGATACGCAGTATTTT. Translated, it gives CASSPAGGTDTQYF.

CDR3 sequence reads: CASSDSLTYEQYF. The CDR3 DNA follows: TGTGCCAGCAGTGACAGCCTTACCTACGAGCAGTACTTC. The chain recombines TRBV2 with TRBJ2-7; D remains unclear. V lost 3 bases, J lost 2 bases, and 8 bases lay in between. Germline V CDR1 and CDR2: SNHLY, FYNNEI. The CDR3 has 13 residues.

The CDR3, as DNA: TGTGCCAGCAGCCCAGATGGGGTCAATCAGCCCCAGCATTTT. It yields the protein CASSPDGVNQPQHF. The rearrangement links TRBV7-2 to TRBJ1-5; no definite D call. Per the germline V gene, CDR1 is SGHTA and CDR2 is FQGNSA. The CDR3 is 14 amino acids. V was shortened by 5 bases and J by 3 bases, with 11 bases between the two germline ends.

This clonotype was seen once. This rearrangement joins TRBV19 to TRBJ2-2; 10 bases fit TRBD2. Germline V gene lookup returns CDR1 LNHDA and CDR2 SQIVND (reference sequence). The CDR3 runs to 18 residues. V shed 10 bases, J shed 0 bases, and the junction held 14 bases outside the gene matches. The chain's CDR3 is CATYQASGSGANTGELFF. CDR3 nucleotides: TGTGCCACCTACCAAGCTAGCGGGAGCGGGGCGAACACCGGGGAGCTGTTTTTT.

The chain has TRBV20-1 and TRBJ1-3; possibly TRBD1 for D (6 bases). In germline, CDR1 is DFQATT, CDR2 SNEGSKA (reference sequence). Trimming shortened V by 1 base and J by 7 bases, and 8 bases separated the two germline ends. This CDR3 is 12 amino acids long. The CDR3 coding sequence is TGCAGTGCTAGAGGAGACAGGAACACCATATATTTT. Translating gives CSARGDRNTIYF.

This clonotype was detected many times. The chain recombines TRBV7-8 with TRBJ2-7; 9 bases align to TRBD1. The CDR3 is 14 amino acids. Germline V gene sequence: CDR1 SGHVS, CDR2 FQNEAQ. J was trimmed by 7 bases and V by 3 bases; bases with no gene match: 7. CDR3 sequence (DNA): TGTGCCAGCAGCTTCCGGGACAGGGTTAAGGAGCAGTACTTC. As protein: CASSFRDRVKEQYF.

This clonotype was recorded at least ten times. The chain couples TRBV6-2 or TRBV6-3 to TRBJ1-5; D gene uncertain. Per germline, CDR1 MNHEY and CDR2 SVGEGT. V lost 0 bases, J lost 6 bases, and 12 bases lay in between. The CDR3 has 15 residues. The CDR3 DNA is TGTGCCAGCAGTTACTCACCGAGAGCAGGTCAGCCCCAGCATTTT. Amino acid sequence: CASSYSPRAGQPQHF.

The V call is TRBV7-9, the J call TRBJ1-5, with a tentative D call TRBD1 (5 bases). CDR3 length: 13 residues. V was cut by 4 bases and J by 7 bases, with 11 bases left in between. CDR1 SEHNR and CDR2 FQNEAQ come from the germline V gene (reference sequence). CDR3 nucleotides: TGTGCCAGCAGCTCGGGGCAAGGCCAGCCCCAGCATTTT. Its translation: CASSSGQGQPQHF. Based on the CDR3 plus reference TRBV7-9 and TRBJ1-5, the full variable domain is DTGVSQNPRHKITKRGQNVTFRCDPISEHNRLYWYRQTLGQGPEFLTYFQNEAQLEKSRLLSDRFSAERPKGSFSTLEIQRTEQGDSAMYLCASSSGQGQPQHFGDGTRLSIL.

V is TRBV10-3 and J is TRBJ2-3; 7 bases fit TRBD1. The CDR3 spans 14 residues. CDR1 and CDR2 (germline): ENHRY, SYGVKD. Trimming at V came to 2 bases and at J to 1 base, leaving 0 bases not matched to a gene. DNA of the CDR3: TGTGCCATCAGTGAGGGACAGGGCACAGATACGCAGTATTTT. It specifies CAISEGQGTDTQYF.

The rearrangement joins TRBV12-5 to TRBJ2-1; no definite D call. This CDR3 region has 17 residues. V was trimmed by 0 bases and J by 5 bases, leaving 17 bases between them. The germline gives CDR1 LGHNT, CDR2 FRNRAP. CDR3 residues: CASGLVRRADLNNEQFF. The CDR3 DNA reads as TGTGCTAGTGGTTTGGTACGTAGGGCAGACCTTAACAATGAGCAGTTCTTC. The variable domain in full, with the rest retrieved from reference TRBV12-5 and TRBJ2-1, is DARVTQTPRHKVTEMGQEVTMRCQPILGHNTVFWYRQTMMQGLELLAYFRNRAPLDDSGMPKDRFSAEMPDATLATLKIQPSEPRDSAVYFCASGLVRRADLNNEQFFGPGTRLTVL.